Included here is one T cell receptor beta chain sequence, with context. What it binds is unknown. The CDR3 runs to 15 residues. V dropped 2 bases and J dropped 4; count of bases not matched to a gene: 5. The V gene's germline CDR1 is SGHNT and CDR2 YYREEE (reference sequence). Clones were read by immunoSEQ multiplex PCR, and TCRdb kept only the in-frame ones, dropping some. The sample includes about 28,000 clones, 75% to 90% seen only once; the top ten take 20% to 25%. Sampling of blood occurred at baseline, cycle 4 day 1, and cycle 7 day 1. These data are taken from a study of OX40 agonist ivuxolimab in advanced cancers. Points from the study as a whole: The mean number of expanded clones was higher in CD8+ T cells than in CD4+.

The source is an adult with an advanced solid tumor such as melanoma, head and neck, liver or kidney cancer. V gene TRBV5-4 combines with J gene TRBJ2-7; 11 bases line up with TRBD1. The material was CD4+ or CD8+ T cells sorted from blood, obtained in a trial of the OX40 agonist ivuxolimab. As DNA, the CDR3 is TGTGCCAGCAGCTTTGGAGGGGACAGGGGGTACGAGCAGTACTTC. Its translation is CASSFGGDRGYEQYF.